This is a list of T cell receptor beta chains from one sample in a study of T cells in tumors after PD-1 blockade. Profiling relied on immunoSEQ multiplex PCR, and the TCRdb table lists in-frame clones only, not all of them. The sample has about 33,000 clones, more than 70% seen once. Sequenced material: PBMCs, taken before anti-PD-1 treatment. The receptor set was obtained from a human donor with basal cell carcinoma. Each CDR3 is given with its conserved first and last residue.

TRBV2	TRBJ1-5	CASSEWQGARGQPQHF
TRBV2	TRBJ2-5	CASNLQGFQETQYF
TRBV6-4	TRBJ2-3	CASSVDQSTDTQYF
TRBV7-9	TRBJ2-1	CASSLEGVGEQFF
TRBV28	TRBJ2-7	CASSLAGPPYEQYF
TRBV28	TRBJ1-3	CASSPMGQGRSAIYF
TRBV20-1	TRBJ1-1	CSALSGGKAFF
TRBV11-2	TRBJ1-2	CASSPNRDSILSNYGYTF
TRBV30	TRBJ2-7	CAWRTPSGSYEQYF
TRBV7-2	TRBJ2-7	CASSLSGTVQYF
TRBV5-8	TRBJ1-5	CASSFQRGNQPQHF
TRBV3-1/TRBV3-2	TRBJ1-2	CASSQESYGYTF
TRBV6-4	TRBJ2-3	CASSETSGGGTDTQYF
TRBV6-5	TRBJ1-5	CASRKSRSAWAQHF
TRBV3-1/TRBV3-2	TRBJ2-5	CASSQDSTGRSAQYF
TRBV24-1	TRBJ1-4	CATSDPTGTGVEKLFF
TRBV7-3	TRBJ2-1	CASSSRTSGSDAYNEQFF
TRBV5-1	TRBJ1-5	CASSEGAGAFGNQPQHF
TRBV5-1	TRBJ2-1	CASSLETSGSENEQFF
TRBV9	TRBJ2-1	CASSRFNGAVGDEQFF
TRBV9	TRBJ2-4	CASSPGLAGNIQYF
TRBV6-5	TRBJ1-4	CASSRTPRNEKLFF
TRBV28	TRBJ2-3	CASSFGGSPTDTQYF
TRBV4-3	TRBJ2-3	CASSQDPAGGPPDTQYF